One sample yielded the 5 T cell receptor beta chains listed below, sequenced in a study of blood T cell repertoires in COVID-19. The protocol was immunoSEQ multiplex PCR, while the TCRdb copy is restricted to in-frame clones and leaves out a portion. This table holds some 73,000 clones, around 79% found once. The sample taken for sequencing was peripheral blood. The receptors stem from a man between 60 and 70 years old with acute or convalescent COVID-19.

J is TRBJ2-6 and V is TRBV18, with D tentatively TRBD2 (5 bases). Trimming stripped 6 bases from V and 2 bases from J, with 14 bases between. This CDR3 spans 16 amino acids. Germline lookup yields CDR1 KGHSH and CDR2 LQKENI. CDR3 nucleotides: TGTGCCAGCTCGATAAAAGGACTTACTGGGGCCAACGTCCTGACTTTC. Its protein product is CASSIKGLTGANVLTF. The whole variable domain, remainder taken from reference TRBV18 and TRBJ2-6, is NAGVMQNPRHLVRRRGQEARLRCSPMKGHSHVYWYRQLPEEGLKFMVYLQKENIIDESGMPKERFSAEFPKEGPSILRIQQVVRGDSAAYFCASSIKGLTGANVLTFGAGSRLTVL.

CDR3 in DNA: TGTGCCACCAGTGGAAGGACTAGCGGTGGTCGGGACCTCACAGATACGCAGTATTTT. Its protein product is CATSGRTSGGRDLTDTQYF. This chain connects TRBV24-1 to TRBJ2-3, with TRBD2 matching over 10 bases. CDR3 length equals 19 residues. Germline V gives CDR1 KGHDR, CDR2 SFDVKD. The ends lost 5 bases at V and 2 bases at J; junction bases unmatched: 15.

The rearrangement joins TRBV18 to TRBJ2-1, with D perhaps TRBD2 (6 bases). The CDR3 covers 14 residues. Germline CDR1 KGHSH, CDR2 LQKENI. The V end lost 3 bases, the J end lost 7 bases, and 13 bases lay between the germline ends. The CDR3 coding sequence is TGTGCCAGCTCACCCTCGACTAGTCCAAATGAGCAGTTCTTC. This codes for CASSPSTSPNEQFF. Looking up the rest from reference TRBV18 and TRBJ2-1 gives the full variable domain: NAGVMQNPRHLVRRRGQEARLRCSPMKGHSHVYWYRQLPEEGLKFMVYLQKENIIDESGMPKERFSAEFPKEGPSILRIQQVVRGDSAAYFCASSPSTSPNEQFFGPGTRLTVL.

The V call is TRBV14, the J call TRBJ1-2; D call uncertain. This CDR3 is 15 amino acids long. The V end was cut by 0 bases, the J end by 8 bases, with 16 bases between. The germline V gene encodes CDR1 SGHDN and CDR2 FVKESK. CDR3 amino acids: CASSQDLADINGYTF. The CDR3 DNA sequence: TGTGCCAGCAGCCAAGATCTGGCAGATATCAACGGCTACACCTTC.

This clone showed up just a few times. V gene TRBV30 combines with J gene TRBJ1-6, with 7 bases that match TRBD1. The CDR3 length is 15 residues. The trim removed 4 bases at V and 6 bases at J, leaving 9 bases unmatched. The germline V gene has CDR1 GTSNPN and CDR2 SVGIG (reference sequence). In DNA, the CDR3 is TGTGCCTGGACTGGCCAGGGGGAAATTAATTCACCCCTCCACTTT. It is translated as CAWTGQGEINSPLHF.